This passage covers 16 T cell receptor beta chains from one sample sequenced in a study of beta chain features in type 1 diabetes. All of the isolated RNA was reverse transcribed, so expressed TCRB transcripts were sequenced. Generated by immunoSEQ multiplex PCR, the TCRdb table keeps only in-frame clones and is missing some. The data hold about 620,000 clones, with around 15% observed a single time. The sample comprised naive CD4+ T cells from blood. The source is a man aged 18 to 30 in good health.

This clone came up a few times. The sample carries other DNA sequences with the same CDR3. The chain combines TRBV10-3 with TRBJ1-5; 9 positions match TRBD1. Germline loops: CDR1 ENHRY, CDR2 SYGVKD. With 6 bases clipped from V and 1 base from J, the junction kept 1 base outside the gene matches. The length of the CDR3 is 14 residues. CDR3 loop: CAISGQGSNQPQHF. The CDR3 DNA reads TGTGCCATCAGCGGACAGGGGAGCAATCAGCCCCAGCATTTT.

This clone was seen only a few times. The chain uses TRBV9 and TRBJ1-1; 7 bases align to TRBD1. The CDR3 sequence is 15 residues long. Germline CDR1 and CDR2: SGDLS and YYNGEE. Germline trimming cut 4 bases from V and 4 bases from J; bases unmatched to any gene: 10. In nucleotides, the CDR3 is TGTGCCAGCAGCACCAACTTACAGGGGTCCACTGAAGCTTTCTTT. Translation gives CASSTNLQGSTEAFF.

This clone was recorded at least ten times. The V and J genes are TRBV7-2 and TRBJ2-4, with TRBD1 as a possible D gene (6 bases). V was trimmed by 3 bases and J by 3 bases, leaving 12 bases between them. Germline V gives CDR1 SGHTA, CDR2 FQGNSA. This CDR3 spans 15 amino acids. CDR3 region: CASSLPRDIKNIQYF. In DNA, the CDR3 is TGTGCCAGCAGCTTGCCCCGGGACATCAAAAACATTCAGTACTTC.

This chain joins TRBV19 and TRBJ2-5, with unresolved D. Looked up from germline, CDR1 is LNHDA and CDR2 is SQIVND (reference sequence). V lost 5 bases and J 5 bases, leaving 18 bases between the germline ends. The CDR3 is 15 residues long. The CDR3 loop is CASSLLAQFGETQYF. The CDR3 nucleotides are TGTGCCAGTAGTCTACTTGCGCAGTTTGGGGAGACCCAGTACTTC.

This clone was observed a few times. The chain couples TRBV7-3 to TRBJ2-3; TRBD1 is a possible D gene (5 bases). The CDR3 covers 13 residues. Germline V lookup: CDR1 SGHTA, CDR2 FQGTGA. The V end lost 4 bases, the J end lost 7 bases, and 12 bases lay between the germline ends. For the CDR3, the DNA is TGTGCCAGCAGCTCCCGGCAGGGAAATACGCAGTATTTT. As protein: CASSSRQGNTQYF.

The V and J genes are TRBV10-3 and TRBJ2-1; 8 bases fit TRBD2. Germline V gives CDR1 ENHRY, CDR2 SYGVKD. The CDR3 totals 13 residues. V gave up 10 bases and J gave up 0 bases; unmatched junction bases: 2. The CDR3 reads CATGGGSYNEQFF. The CDR3, as DNA: TGTGCCACCGGGGGGGGCTCCTACAATGAGCAGTTCTTC.

The chain uses TRBV7-3 and TRBJ1-2, with 10 bases matching TRBD1. In germline, CDR1 is SGHTA, CDR2 FQGTGA. This CDR3 spans 16 amino acids. The junction had 9 bases not matched to a gene; V was cut back by 5 bases and J by 3 bases. The CDR3 DNA follows: TGTGCCAGCAGCCCCGCTGGGACAGGGGCCTACTATGGCTACACCTTC. Residues: CASSPAGTGAYYGYTF.

In nucleotides, the CDR3 is TGTGCCAGCAGCTTAAGTCGGCTGAACACTGAAGCTTTCTTT. Its protein is CASSLSRLNTEAFF. The V call is TRBV7-9, the J call TRBJ1-1, with unresolved D. Germline-derived CDR1 and CDR2 are SEHNR and FQNEAQ (reference sequence). The CDR3 totals 14 residues. Between the trimmed V and J ends, which lost 2 bases and 0 bases, there was a span of 7 bases.

This chain connects TRBV7-3 to TRBJ1-2, with D maybe TRBD1 (5 bases). Germline V gene data show CDR1 as SGHTA and CDR2 as FQGTGA. There are 15 residues in the CDR3. Trimming took off 2 bases at V and 4 bases at J, with 14 bases between the two ends. As DNA, the CDR3 is TGTGCCAGCAGCTTAGGTTCTGGGGCTGTCTATGGCTACACCTTC. Its translation is CASSLGSGAVYGYTF.

V and J are TRBV10-3 and TRBJ2-1; 10 bases match TRBD1. J gave up 6 bases and V 6 bases, and 8 bases lay outside the gene matches. CDR3 length equals 15 residues. The germline V gene has CDR1 ENHRY and CDR2 SYGVKD. The CDR3 DNA is TGTGCCATCAGGGGACAGGGGCAGGGAAGCAATGAGCAGTTCTTC. It is translated as CAIRGQGQGSNEQFF.

The chain employs TRBV2 and TRBJ1-1; D remains unclear. Looked up from germline, CDR1 is SNHLY and CDR2 is FYNNEI. Trimming took 4 bases from V and 0 from J, leaving 9 bases between them. The CDR3 spans 14 residues. This CDR3 is CASSGELMNTEAFF. Here the CDR3 DNA reads TGTGCCAGCAGTGGCGAGCTCATGAACACTGAAGCTTTCTTT.

Only a few counts were recorded for this clone. J is TRBJ2-1 and V is TRBV4-1; D possibly corresponds to TRBD2 (5 bases). Germline V gives CDR1 MGHRA, CDR2 YSYEKL. This CDR3 comprises 15 residues. V lost 4 bases to trimming and J lost 1 base, with 11 bases between them. CDR3 in amino acids: CASSRGLFSYNEQFF. In DNA, the CDR3 is TGCGCCAGCAGCCGAGGACTTTTTTCCTACAATGAGCAGTTCTTC.

This clone came up a few times. The rearrangement links TRBV5-1 to TRBJ1-2; no clear D. From germline, CDR1 is SGHRS and CDR2 YFSETQ. Trimming pared 8 bases from V and 4 bases from J, leaving 21 bases between. The CDR3 covers 15 residues. Here the CDR3 reads CASSKGQAGIYGYTF. DNA of the CDR3: TGCGCCAGTTCGAAAGGGCAGGCGGGGATCTATGGCTACACCTTC.

In its sample, this clone was seen a few times. The genes are TRBV6-5 and TRBJ1-2; no clear D. CDR3 length equals 14 residues. Trimming left V 6 bases short and J 0 bases short, with 11 bases between. Germline loops: CDR1 MNHEY, CDR2 SVGAGI. CDR3 residues: CASSRHGANYGYTF. For the CDR3, the DNA is TGTGCCAGCAGCCGACACGGTGCTAACTATGGCTACACCTTC.

This clone came up a few times. Within the sample, other DNA sequences also encode this same CDR3. This rearrangement joins TRBV25-1 to TRBJ1-2; TRBD1 agrees at 10 bases. This CDR3 is built from 18 residues. Germline-derived CDR1 and CDR2 are MGHDK and SYGVNS. Unmatched junction bases numbered 18, after V lost 7 bases and J lost 4 bases. For the CDR3, the DNA is TGTGCCAGCAAGGTCCTTGACAGGGGGCCAGGTTCCCTCTATGGCTACACCTTC. Protein: CASKVLDRGPGSLYGYTF.

The CDR3 loop is CASSRTADYEQYF. DNA for the CDR3: TGTGCCAGCAGCCGGACAGCGGACTACGAGCAGTACTTC. V is TRBV7-2 and J is TRBJ2-7; the D gene is possibly TRBD1 (6 bases). Germline V gene sequence: CDR1 SGHTA, CDR2 FQGNSA. The CDR3 totals 13 residues. V lost 5 bases, J lost 3 bases, and 11 bases lay in between.